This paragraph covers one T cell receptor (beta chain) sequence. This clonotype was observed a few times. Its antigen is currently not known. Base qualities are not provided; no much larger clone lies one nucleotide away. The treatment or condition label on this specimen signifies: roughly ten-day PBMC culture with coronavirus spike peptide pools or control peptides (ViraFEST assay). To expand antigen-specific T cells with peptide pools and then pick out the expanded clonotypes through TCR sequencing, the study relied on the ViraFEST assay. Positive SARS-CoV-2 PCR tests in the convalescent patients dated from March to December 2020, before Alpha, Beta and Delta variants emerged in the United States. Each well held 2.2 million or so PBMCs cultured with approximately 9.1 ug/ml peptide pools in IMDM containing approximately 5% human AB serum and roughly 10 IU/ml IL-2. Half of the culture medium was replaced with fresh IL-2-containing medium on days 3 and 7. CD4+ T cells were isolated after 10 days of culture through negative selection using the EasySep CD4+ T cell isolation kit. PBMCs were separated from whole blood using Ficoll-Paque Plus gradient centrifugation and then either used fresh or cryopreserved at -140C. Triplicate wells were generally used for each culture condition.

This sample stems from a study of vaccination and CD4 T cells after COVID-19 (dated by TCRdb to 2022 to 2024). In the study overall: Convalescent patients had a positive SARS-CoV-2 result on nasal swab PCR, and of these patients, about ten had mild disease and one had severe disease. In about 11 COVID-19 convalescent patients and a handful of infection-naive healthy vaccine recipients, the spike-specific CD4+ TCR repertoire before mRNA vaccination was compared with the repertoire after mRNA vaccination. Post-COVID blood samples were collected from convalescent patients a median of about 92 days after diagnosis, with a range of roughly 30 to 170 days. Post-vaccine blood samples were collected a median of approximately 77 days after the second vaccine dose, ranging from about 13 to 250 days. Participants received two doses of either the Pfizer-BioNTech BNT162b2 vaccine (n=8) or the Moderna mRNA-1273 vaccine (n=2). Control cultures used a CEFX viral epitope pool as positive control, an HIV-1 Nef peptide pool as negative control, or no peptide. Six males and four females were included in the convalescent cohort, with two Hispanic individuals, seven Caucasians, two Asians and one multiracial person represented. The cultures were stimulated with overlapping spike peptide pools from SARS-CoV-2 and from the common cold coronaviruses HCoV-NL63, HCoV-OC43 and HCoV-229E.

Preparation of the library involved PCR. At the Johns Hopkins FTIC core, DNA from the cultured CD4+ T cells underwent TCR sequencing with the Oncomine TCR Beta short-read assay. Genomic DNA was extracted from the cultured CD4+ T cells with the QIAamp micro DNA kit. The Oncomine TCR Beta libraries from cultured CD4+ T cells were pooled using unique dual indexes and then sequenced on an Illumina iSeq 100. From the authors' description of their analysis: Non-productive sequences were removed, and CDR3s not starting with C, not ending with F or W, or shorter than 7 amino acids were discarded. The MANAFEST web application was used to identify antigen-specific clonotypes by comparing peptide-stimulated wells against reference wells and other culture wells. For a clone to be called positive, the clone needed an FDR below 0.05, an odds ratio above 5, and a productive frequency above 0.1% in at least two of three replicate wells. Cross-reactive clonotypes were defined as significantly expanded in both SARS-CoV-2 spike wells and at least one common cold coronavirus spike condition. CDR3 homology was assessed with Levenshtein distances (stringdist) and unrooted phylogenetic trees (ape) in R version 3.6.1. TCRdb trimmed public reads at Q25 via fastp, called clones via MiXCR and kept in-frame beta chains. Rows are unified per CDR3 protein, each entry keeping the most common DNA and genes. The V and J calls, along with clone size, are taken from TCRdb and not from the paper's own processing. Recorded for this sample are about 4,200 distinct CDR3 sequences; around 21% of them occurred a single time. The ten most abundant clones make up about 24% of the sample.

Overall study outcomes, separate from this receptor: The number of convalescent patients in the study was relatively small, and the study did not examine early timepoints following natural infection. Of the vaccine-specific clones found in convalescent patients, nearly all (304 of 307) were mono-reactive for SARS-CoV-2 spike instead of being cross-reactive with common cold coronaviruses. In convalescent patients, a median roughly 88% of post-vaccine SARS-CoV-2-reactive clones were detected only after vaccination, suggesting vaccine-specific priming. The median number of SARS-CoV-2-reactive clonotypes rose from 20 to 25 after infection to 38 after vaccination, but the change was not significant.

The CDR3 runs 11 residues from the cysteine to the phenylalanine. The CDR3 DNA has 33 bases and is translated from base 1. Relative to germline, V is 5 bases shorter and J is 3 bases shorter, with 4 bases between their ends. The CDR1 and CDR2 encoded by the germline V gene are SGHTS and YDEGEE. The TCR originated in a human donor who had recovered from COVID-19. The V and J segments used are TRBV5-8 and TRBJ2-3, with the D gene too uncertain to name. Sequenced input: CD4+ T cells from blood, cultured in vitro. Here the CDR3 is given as CASSRTDTQYF. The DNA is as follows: TGTGCCAGCAGTCGGACAGATACGCAGTATTTT.